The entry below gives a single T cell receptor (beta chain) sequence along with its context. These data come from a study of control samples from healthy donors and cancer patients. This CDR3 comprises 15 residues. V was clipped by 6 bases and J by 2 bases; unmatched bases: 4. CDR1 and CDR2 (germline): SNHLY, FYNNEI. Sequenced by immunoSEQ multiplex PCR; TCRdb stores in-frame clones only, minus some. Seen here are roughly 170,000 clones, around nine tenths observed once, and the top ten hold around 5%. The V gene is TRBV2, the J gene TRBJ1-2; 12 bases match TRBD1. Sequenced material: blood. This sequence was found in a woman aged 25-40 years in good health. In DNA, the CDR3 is TGTGCCAGCAGAACCGGGACAGGGGGCAACTATGGCTACACCTTC. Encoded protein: CASRTGTGGNYGYTF.